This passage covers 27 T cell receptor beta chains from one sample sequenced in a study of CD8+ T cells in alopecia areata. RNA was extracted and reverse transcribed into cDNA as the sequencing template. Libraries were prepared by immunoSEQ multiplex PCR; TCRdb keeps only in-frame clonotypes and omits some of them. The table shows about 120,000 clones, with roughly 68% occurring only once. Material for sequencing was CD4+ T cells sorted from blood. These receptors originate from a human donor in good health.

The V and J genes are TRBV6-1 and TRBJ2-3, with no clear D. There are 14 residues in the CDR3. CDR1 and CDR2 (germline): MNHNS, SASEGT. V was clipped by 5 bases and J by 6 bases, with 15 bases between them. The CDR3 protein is CASSPRGVPDTQYF. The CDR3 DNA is TGTGCCAGCAGTCCCCGTGGGGTGCCCGATACGCAGTATTTT.

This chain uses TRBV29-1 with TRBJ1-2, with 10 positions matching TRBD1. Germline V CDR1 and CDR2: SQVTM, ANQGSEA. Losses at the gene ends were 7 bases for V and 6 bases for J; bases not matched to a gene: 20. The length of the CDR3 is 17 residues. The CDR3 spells CSALNTLRDRGTDGYTF. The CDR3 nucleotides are TGCAGCGCCCTCAACACCCTCCGGGACAGGGGAACGGATGGCTACACCTTC.

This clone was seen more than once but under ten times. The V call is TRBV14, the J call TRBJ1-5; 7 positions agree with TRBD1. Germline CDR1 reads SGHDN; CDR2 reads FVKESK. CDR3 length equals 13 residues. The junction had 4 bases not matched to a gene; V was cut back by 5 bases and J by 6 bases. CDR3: CASSETGSQPQHF. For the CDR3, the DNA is TGTGCCAGCAGCGAGACAGGGAGTCAGCCCCAGCATTTT.

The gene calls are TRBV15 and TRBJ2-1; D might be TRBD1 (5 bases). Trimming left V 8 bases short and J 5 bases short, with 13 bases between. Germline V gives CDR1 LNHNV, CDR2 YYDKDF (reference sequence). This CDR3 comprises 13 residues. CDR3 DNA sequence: TGTGCCACCCTCCGTCAGGGAAACAATGAGCAGTTCTTC. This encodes CATLRQGNNEQFF.

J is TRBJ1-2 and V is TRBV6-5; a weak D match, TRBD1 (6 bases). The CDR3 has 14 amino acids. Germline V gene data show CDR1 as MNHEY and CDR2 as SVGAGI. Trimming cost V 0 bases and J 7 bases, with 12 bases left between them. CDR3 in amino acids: CASSYSGGAGGYTF. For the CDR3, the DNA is TGTGCCAGCAGTTACTCGGGGGGCGCCGGTGGCTACACCTTC.

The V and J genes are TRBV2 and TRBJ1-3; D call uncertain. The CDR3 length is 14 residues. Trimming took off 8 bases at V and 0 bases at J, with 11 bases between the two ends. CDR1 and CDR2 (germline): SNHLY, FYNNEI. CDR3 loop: CASRLGISGNTIYF. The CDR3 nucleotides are TGTGCCAGCCGCTTGGGCATCTCTGGAAACACCATATATTTT. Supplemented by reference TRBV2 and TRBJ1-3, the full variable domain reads EPEVTQTPSHQVTQMGQEVILRCVPISNHLYFYWYRQILGQKVEFLVSFYNNEISEKSEIFDDQFSVERPDGSNFTLKIRSTKLEDSAMYFCASRLGISGNTIYFGEGSWLTVV.

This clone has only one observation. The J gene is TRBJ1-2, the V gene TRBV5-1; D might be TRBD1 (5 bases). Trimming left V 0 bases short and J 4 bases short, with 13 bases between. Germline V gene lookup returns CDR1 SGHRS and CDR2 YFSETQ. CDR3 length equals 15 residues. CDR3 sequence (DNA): TGCGCCAGCAGCTTGGCCCCCGACAGAGCCTATGGCTACACCTTC. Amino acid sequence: CASSLAPDRAYGYTF. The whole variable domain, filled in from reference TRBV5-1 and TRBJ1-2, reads KAGVTQTPRYLIKTRGQQVTLSCSPISGHRSVSWYQQTPGQGLQFLFEYFSETQRNKGNFPGRFSGRQFSNSRSEMNVSTLELGDSALYLCASSLAPDRAYGYTFGSGTRLTVV.

In DNA form, the CDR3 reads TGCAGCGTTGAACGGAGGGACACTGAAGCTTTCTTT. Translation: CSVERRDTEAFF. The gene calls are TRBV29-1 and TRBJ1-1; D call uncertain. Per germline, CDR1 SQVTM and CDR2 ANQGSEA. This CDR3 has 12 residues. V dropped 2 bases and J dropped 3 bases, with 7 bases sitting between them.

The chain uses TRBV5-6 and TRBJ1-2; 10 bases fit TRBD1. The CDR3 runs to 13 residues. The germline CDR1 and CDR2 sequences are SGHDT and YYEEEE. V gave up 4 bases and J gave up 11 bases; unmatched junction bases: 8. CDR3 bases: TGTGCCAGCAGCCCCACACGGGACAGGGGATACACCTTC. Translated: CASSPTRDRGYTF.

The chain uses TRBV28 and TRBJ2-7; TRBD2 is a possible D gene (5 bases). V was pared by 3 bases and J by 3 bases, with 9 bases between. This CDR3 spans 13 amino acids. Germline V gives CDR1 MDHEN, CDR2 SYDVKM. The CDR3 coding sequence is TGTGCCAGCAGTTTCGGGGTCGTCTACGAGCAGTACTTC. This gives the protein CASSFGVVYEQYF.

The DNA for the CDR3 is TGTGCCAGCAGTTCTTTGGGGGCGGATAATTCACCCCTCCACTTT. Translation: CASSSLGADNSPLHF. V usage is TRBV27 and J usage is TRBJ1-6; TRBD1 might be the D (6 bases). The CDR3 is 15 amino acids. From germline, CDR1 is MNHEY and CDR2 SMNVEV (reference sequence). Trimming removed 4 bases at V and 5 bases at J, with 12 bases between.

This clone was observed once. The DNA for the CDR3 is TGTGCCAGCAGCTTAGAGGAGACCCAGTACTTC. Its protein is CASSLEETQYF. This chain connects TRBV11-1 to TRBJ2-5, with no clear D. The CDR3 consists of 11 residues. The germline CDR1 and CDR2 sequences are SGHAT and FQDESV (reference sequence). V lost 1 base, J lost 5 bases, and 2 bases lay in between.

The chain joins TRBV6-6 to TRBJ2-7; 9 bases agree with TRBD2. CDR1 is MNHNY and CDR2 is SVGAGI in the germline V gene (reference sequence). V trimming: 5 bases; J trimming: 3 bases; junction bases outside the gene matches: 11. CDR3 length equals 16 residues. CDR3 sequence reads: CASSPTPGTSFYEQYF. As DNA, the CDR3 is TGTGCCAGCAGTCCAACCCCCGGGACTAGCTTCTACGAGCAGTACTTC.

CDR3 DNA sequence: TGCGCCAGCAGCCAAGATTTGGACAGATTTAACTATGGCTACACCTTC. Protein: CASSQDLDRFNYGYTF. The chain joins TRBV4-1 to TRBJ1-2; possibly TRBD1 for D (6 bases). The CDR3 runs to 16 residues. V was cut by 0 bases and J by 1 base, with 12 bases left in between. Germline V gives CDR1 MGHRA, CDR2 YSYEKL.

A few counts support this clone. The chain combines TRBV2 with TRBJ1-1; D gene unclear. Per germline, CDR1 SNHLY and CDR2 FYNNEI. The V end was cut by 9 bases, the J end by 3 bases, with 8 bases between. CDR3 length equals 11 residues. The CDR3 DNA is TGTGCCAGGATGAAGGACACTGAAGCTTTCTTT. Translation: CARMKDTEAFF.

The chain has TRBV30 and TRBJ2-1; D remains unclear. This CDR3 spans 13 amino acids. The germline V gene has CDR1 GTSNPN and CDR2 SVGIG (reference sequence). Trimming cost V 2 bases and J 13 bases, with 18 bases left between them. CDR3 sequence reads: CAWSPSVASGQFF. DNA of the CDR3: TGTGCCTGGAGTCCCTCCGTGGCATCGGGTCAGTTCTTC. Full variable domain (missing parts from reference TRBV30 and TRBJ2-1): SQTIHQWPATLVQPVGSPLSLECTVEGTSNPNLYWYRQAAGRGLQLLFYSVGIGQISSEVPQNLSASRPQDRQFILSSKKLLLSDSGFYLCAWSPSVASGQFFGPGTRLTVL.

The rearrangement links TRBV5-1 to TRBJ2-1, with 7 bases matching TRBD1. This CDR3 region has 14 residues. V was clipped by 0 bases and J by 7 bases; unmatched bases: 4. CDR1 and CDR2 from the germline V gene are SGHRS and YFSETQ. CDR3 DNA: TGCGCCAGCAGCTTGGGACAGGGAAGAAATGAGCAGTTCTTC. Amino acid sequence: CASSLGQGRNEQFF.

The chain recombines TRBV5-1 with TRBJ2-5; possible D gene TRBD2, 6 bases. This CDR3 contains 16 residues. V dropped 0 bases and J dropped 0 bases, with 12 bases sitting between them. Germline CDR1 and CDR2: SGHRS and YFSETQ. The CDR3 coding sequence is TGCGCCAGCAGCTTGGAGGCTAGCGCGTACCAAGAGACCCAGTACTTC. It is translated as CASSLEASAYQETQYF.

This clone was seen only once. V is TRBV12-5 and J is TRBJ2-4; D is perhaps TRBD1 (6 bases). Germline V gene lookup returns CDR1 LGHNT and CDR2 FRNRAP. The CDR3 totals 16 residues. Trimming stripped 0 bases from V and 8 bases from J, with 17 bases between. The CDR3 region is CASGLVLAGAGYIQYF. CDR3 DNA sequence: TGTGCTAGTGGTTTGGTATTGGCAGGGGCAGGATACATTCAGTACTTC.

In DNA form, the CDR3 reads TGTGCCAGCAGAACAGGGACAGGGGGAGAGACCCAGTACTTC. It translates to CASRTGTGGETQYF. This rearrangement joins TRBV6-6 to TRBJ2-5; 11 nucleotides align to TRBD1. With V trimmed by 6 bases and J by 4 bases, 4 bases remained unmatched. The CDR3 consists of 14 residues. CDR1 MNHNY and CDR2 SVGAGI come from the germline V gene (reference sequence).

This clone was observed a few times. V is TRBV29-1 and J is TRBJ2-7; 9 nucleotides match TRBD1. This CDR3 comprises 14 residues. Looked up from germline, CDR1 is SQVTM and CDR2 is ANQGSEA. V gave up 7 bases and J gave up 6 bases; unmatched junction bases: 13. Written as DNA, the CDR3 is TGCAGCGCGGGGGCCGCGGGACAGGGCGCCGAGCAGTACTTC. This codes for CSAGAAGQGAEQYF.

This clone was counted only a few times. CDR3 amino acids: CAWRGRWNTEAFF. CDR3 bases: TGTGCCTGGAGGGGACGGTGGAACACTGAAGCTTTCTTT. The rearrangement uses TRBV30 and TRBJ1-1; perhaps TRBD1 as D (5 bases). In germline, CDR1 is GTSNPN, CDR2 SVGIG (reference sequence). V was shortened by 3 bases and J by 1 base, with 9 bases between the two germline ends. CDR3 length equals 13 residues.

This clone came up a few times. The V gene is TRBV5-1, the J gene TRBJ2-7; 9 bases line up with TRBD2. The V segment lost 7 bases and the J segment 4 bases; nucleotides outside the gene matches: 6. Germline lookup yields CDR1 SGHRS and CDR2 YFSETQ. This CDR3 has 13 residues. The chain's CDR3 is CASSTSGYYEQYF. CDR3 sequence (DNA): TGCGCCAGCTCAACTAGCGGGTATTACGAGCAGTACTTC.

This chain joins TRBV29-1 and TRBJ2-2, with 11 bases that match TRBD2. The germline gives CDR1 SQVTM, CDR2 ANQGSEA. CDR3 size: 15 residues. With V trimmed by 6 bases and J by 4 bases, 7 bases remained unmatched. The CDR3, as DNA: TGCAGCGTCGGTATAGCGGGGGGGCCCACCGGGGAGCTGTTTTTT. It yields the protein CSVGIAGGPTGELFF.

DNA of the CDR3: TGTGCCAGCAGCACGGGACAGGGATCCAATGAGCAGTTCTTC. Protein sequence: CASSTGQGSNEQFF. The chain combines TRBV7-3 with TRBJ2-1, with 9 bases fitting TRBD1. The junction had 5 bases not matched to a gene; V was cut back by 5 bases and J by 6 bases. Looked up from germline, CDR1 is SGHTA and CDR2 is FQGTGA. The CDR3 has 14 amino acids.

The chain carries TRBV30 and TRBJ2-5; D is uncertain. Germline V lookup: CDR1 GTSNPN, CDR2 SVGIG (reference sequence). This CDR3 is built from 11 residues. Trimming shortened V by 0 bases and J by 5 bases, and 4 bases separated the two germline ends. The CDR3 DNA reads TGTGCCTGGAGTGTTAAGGAGACCCAGTACTTC. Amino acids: CAWSVKETQYF.

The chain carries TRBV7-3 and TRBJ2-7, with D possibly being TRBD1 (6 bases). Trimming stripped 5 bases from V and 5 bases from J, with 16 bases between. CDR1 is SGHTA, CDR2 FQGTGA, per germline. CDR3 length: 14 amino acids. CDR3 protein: CASSPQGSLNEQYF. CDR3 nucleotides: TGTGCCAGCAGCCCACAGGGTAGCCTGAACGAGCAGTACTTC.